The rows below give T cell receptor beta chains drawn from one sample of a study of prognosis after radiotherapy for stage I lung cancer. TCRdb fed the multiplex PCR reads into MiXCR, producing one record per CDR3 protein. The table has some 39,000 distinct CDR3 sequences, less than 25% seen once. The sample consisted of PBMCs, taken before or after stereotactic body radiation therapy (not recorded which). These receptors all come from a donor at least 50 years old with non-small cell lung cancer. The CDR3 runs from the conserved cysteine through the conserved F or W. The D gene is left open where the match is weak. The size field is filled for only some rows; it gives once, few, many or a size class.

d_gene,v_gene,abundance,j_gene,CDR3aa,CDR3nt
-,TRBV28,-,TRBJ2-5,CASSFNRAYQETQYF,TGTGCCAGCAGTTTTAACAGGGCTTACCAAGAGACCCAGTACTTC
-,TRBV7-9,many,TRBJ2-1,CASSLEKEQFF,TGTGCCAGCAGCTTAGAGAAGGAGCAGTTCTTC
-,TRBV6-1,many,TRBJ2-7,CASSEWVGMYF,TGTGCCAGCAGTGAATGGGTGGGGATGTACTTC
TRBD2,TRBV28,medium-sized,TRBJ2-7,CASSPGLAGAYEQYF,TGTGCCAGCAGTCCGGGTCTAGCGGGGGCCTACGAGCAGTACTTC
TRBD2,TRBV5-6,many,TRBJ2-5,CASSRYGTSGGKETQYF,TGTGCCAGCAGCCGCTACGGGACTAGCGGGGGGAAAGAGACCCAGTACTTC
-,TRBV6-2/TRBV6-3,medium-sized,TRBJ2-1,CASSYQASEGDEQFF,TGTGCCAGCAGTTATCAAGCGTCAGAAGGCGATGAGCAGTTCTTC
TRBD1,TRBV11-2,many,TRBJ2-2,CASSFRVGTGLIGELFF,TGTGCCAGCAGCTTTCGCGTGGGGACAGGGTTAATCGGGGAGCTGTTTTTT
-,TRBV28,once,TRBJ1-2,CASSFHSRGVNGYTF,TGTGCCAGCAGTTTCCACTCCCGGGGGGTAAATGGCTACACCTTC
-,TRBV15,many,TRBJ1-2,CATSRDVEFTINYGYTF,TGTGCCACCAGCAGAGATGTAGAGTTTACGATTAACTATGGCTACACCTTC
TRBD2,TRBV6-2/TRBV6-3,many,TRBJ2-7,CASRGTSGTGYEQYF,TGTGCCAGCAGGGGGACTAGCGGGACTGGTTACGAGCAGTACTTC
-,TRBV20-1,many,TRBJ2-7,CSASRPSVTYEQYF,TGCAGTGCTAGTCGCCCTAGCGTCACCTACGAGCAGTACTTC
-,TRBV7-9,many,TRBJ2-5,CASSLVRDSQETQYF,TGTGCCAGCAGCTTAGTTCGGGACTCACAAGAGACCCAGTACTTC
-,TRBV28,many,TRBJ1-5,CASSLPGASNQPQHF,TGTGCCAGCAGTTTACCCGGGGCTAGCAATCAGCCCCAGCATTTT
TRBD1,TRBV20-1,many,TRBJ1-5,CSAPQGAYSNQPQHF,TGCAGTGCCCCACAGGGGGCTTATAGCAATCAGCCCCAGCATTTT
TRBD1,TRBV30,many,TRBJ2-1,CAWSPGTGYNEQFF,TGTGCCTGGAGTCCCGGGACAGGGTACAATGAGCAGTTCTTC
-,TRBV28,-,TRBJ2-7,CASSFLVPNRGGAHEQCF,TGTGCCAGCAGTTTTTTAGTTCCCAATAGAGGGGGGGCCCACGAGCAGTGCTTC
-,TRBV20-1,-,TRBJ2-7,CSAIDLGGGTSWKQYF,TGCAGTGCTATAGATTTAGGGGGAGGTACAAGTTGGAAGCAGTACTTC
-,TRBV18,many,TRBJ2-3,CASSPPRFIASTDTQYF,TGTGCCAGCTCACCACCGCGGTTTATAGCTAGCACAGATACGCAGTATTTT
-,TRBV5-1,many,TRBJ2-7,CASSLLTEEQYF,TGCGCCAGCAGCTTGTTAACAGAAGAGCAGTACTTC
TRBD2,TRBV24-1,many,TRBJ2-4,CATSGGGGAQNIQYF,TGTGCCACCAGTGGGGGGGGAGGGGCCCAAAACATTCAGTACTTC
TRBD1,TRBV6-1,many,TRBJ1-5,CASSAGGRQPQHF,TGTGCCAGCAGTGCAGGGGGTCGGCAGCCCCAGCATTTT
-,TRBV10-3,once,TRBJ2-7,CAIREGQMGYEQYF,TGTGCCATCAGGGAGGGACAGATGGGCTACGAGCAGTACTTC
-,TRBV7-9,many,TRBJ2-7,CASSLQGYEQYF,TGTGCCAGCAGCTTACAGGGCTACGAGCAGTACTTC
-,TRBV6-9,-,TRBJ1-3,CASSDSAKLISGNTTYF,TGTGCCAGCAGTGATTCGGCAAAACTGATCTCTGGAAACACCACATATTTT
-,TRBV2,many,TRBJ1-5,CASSGSVGQPQHF,TGTGCCAGCAGTGGTAGTGTGGGTCAGCCCCAGCATTTT
-,TRBV28,many,TRBJ1-1,CASSSLTTDFF,TGTGCCAGCAGTTCTCTTACCACTGACTTTTTT
TRBD2,TRBV14,few,TRBJ2-5,CASSQVGRGETQYF,TGTGCCAGCAGCCAAGTAGGGCGGGGGGAGACCCAGTACTTC
TRBD1,TRBV6-1,medium-sized,TRBJ2-7,CASTLTGTGSYEQYF,TGTGCCAGCACCCTGACCGGGACAGGGAGCTACGAGCAGTACTTC
-,TRBV3-1,many,TRBJ1-1,CASSQVQIGTEAFF,TGTGCCAGCAGCCAAGTACAGATAGGCACTGAAGCTTTCTTT
TRBD1,TRBV6-1,-,TRBJ2-7,CASNQPYRSGQWASEQYF,TGTGCCAGCAACCAACCATACCGTTCGGGACAGTGGGCTAGTGAGCAGTACTTC
TRBD2,TRBV7-2,many,TRBJ2-1,CASSPWVAGTYNEQFF,TGTGCCAGCAGCCCCTGGGTAGCGGGGACATACAATGAGCAGTTCTTC
-,TRBV27,many,TRBJ1-5,CASRDINYSNQPQHF,TGTGCCAGCAGGGACATTAACTATAGCAATCAGCCCCAGCATTTT
TRBD2,TRBV28,many,TRBJ2-5,CASSPSGRTRGETQYF,TGTGCCAGCAGTCCGAGCGGGAGGACGAGGGGAGAGACCCAGTACTTC
-,TRBV29-1,many,TRBJ1-2,CSVERTANYGYTF,TGCAGCGTTGAGCGTACAGCTAACTATGGCTACACCTTC
TRBD2,TRBV2,many,TRBJ2-2,CASRGTSGRTGELFF,TGTGCCAGCAGGGGGACTAGCGGGAGAACCGGGGAGCTGTTTTTT